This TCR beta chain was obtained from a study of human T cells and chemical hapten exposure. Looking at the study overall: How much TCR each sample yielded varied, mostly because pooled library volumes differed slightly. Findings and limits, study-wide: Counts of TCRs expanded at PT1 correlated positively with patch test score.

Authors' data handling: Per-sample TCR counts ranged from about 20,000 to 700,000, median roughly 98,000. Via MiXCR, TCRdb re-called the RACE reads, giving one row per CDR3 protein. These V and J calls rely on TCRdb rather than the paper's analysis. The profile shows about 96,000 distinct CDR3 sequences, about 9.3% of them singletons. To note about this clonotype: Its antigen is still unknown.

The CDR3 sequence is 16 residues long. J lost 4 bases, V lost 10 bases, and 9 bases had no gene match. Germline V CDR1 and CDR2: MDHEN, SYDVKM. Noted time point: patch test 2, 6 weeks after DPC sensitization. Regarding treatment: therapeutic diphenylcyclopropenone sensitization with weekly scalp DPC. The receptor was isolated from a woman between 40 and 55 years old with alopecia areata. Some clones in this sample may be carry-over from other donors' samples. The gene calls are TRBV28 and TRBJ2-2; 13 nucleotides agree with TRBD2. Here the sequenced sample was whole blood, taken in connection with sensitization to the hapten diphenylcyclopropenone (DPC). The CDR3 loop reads CATGTSGTAGTGELFF. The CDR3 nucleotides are TGTGCCACAGGGACTAGCGGGACTGCAGGCACCGGGGAGCTGTTTTTT.